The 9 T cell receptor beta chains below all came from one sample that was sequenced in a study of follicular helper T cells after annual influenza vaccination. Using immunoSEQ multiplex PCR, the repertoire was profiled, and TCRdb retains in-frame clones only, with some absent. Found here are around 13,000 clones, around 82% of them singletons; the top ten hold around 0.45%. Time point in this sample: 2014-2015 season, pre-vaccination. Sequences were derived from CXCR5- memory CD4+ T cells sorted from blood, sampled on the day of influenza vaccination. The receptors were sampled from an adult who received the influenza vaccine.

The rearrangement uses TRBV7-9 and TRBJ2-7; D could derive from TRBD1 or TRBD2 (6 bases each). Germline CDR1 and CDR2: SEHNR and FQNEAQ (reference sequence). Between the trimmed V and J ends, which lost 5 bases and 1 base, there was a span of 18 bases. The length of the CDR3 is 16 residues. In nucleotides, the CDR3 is TGTGCCAGCAGCGCCGGGTGGGGGGCCCCTTCCTACGAGCAGTACTTC. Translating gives CASSAGWGAPSYEQYF. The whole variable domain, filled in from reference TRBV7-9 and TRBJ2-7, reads DTGVSQNPRHKITKRGQNVTFRCDPISEHNRLYWYRQTLGQGPEFLTYFQNEAQLEKSRLLSDRFSAERPKGSFSTLEIQRTEQGDSAMYLCASSAGWGAPSYEQYFGPGTRLTVT.

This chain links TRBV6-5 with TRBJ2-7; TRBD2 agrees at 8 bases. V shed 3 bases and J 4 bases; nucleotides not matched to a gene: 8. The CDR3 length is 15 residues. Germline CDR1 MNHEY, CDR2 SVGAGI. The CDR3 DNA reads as TGTGCCAGCAGTTATAAGGGAACTAGCGGTTACGAGCAGTACTTC. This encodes CASSYKGTSGYEQYF.

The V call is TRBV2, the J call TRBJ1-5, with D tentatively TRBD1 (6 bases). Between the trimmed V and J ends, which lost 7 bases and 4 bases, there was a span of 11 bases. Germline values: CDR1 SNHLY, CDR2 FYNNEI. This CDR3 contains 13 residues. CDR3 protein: CASNRDRNQPQHF. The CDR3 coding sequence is TGTGCCAGCAACAGGGATCGGAATCAGCCCCAGCATTTT.

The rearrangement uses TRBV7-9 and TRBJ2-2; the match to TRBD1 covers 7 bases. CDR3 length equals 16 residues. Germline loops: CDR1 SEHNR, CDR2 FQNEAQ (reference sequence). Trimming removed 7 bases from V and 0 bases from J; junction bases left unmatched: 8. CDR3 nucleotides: TGTGCCAGCACCCCAACCGGGACAGCGAACACCGGGGAGCTGTTTTTT. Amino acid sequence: CASTPTGTANTGELFF.

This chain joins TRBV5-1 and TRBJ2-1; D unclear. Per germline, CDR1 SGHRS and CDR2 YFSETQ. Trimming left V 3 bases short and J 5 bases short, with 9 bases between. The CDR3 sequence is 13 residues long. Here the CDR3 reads CASSSAENNEQFF. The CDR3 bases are TGCGCCAGCAGCTCTGCAGAAAACAATGAGCAGTTCTTC.

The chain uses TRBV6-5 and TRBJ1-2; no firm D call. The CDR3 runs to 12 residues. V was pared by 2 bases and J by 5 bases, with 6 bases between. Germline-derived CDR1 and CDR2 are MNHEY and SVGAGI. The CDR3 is CASSYDRYGYTF. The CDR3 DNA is TGTGCCAGCAGTTACGACCGGTATGGCTACACCTTC.

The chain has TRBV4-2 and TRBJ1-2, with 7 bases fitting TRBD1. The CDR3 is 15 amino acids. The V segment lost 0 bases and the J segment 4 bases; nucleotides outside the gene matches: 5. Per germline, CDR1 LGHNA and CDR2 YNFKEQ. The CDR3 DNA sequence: TGTGCCAGCAGCCAAGATTGGGACAGTCCCTATGGCTACACCTTC. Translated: CASSQDWDSPYGYTF.

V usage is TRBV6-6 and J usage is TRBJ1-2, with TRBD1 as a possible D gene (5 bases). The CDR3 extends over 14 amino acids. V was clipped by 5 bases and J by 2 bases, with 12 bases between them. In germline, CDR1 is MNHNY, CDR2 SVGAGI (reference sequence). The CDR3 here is CASSLRRDNYGYTF. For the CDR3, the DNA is TGTGCCAGCAGTCTCCGCCGGGACAACTATGGCTACACCTTC.

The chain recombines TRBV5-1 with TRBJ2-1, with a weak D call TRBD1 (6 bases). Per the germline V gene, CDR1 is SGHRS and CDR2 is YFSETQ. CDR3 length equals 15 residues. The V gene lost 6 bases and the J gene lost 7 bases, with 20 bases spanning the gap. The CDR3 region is CASNQQGIGRNEQFF. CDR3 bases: TGCGCCAGCAACCAACAGGGAATAGGTAGGAATGAGCAGTTCTTC.